This T cell receptor beta chain was sequenced during a study of blood T cell repertoires in COVID-19. Overall study: Sources were T cells, B-cell-depleted T cells, or PBMCs; the material itself was cDNA or gDNA.

Original data processing: For nucleated cells, counts were estimated from reference gene primer amplification. Some clones are missing from TCRdb's copy, which holds only in-frame ones; the method was immunoSEQ multiplex PCR. The D gene and trimming were derived from the DNA, and the V and J assignments and clone size from that table. The sample includes fewer than 10,000 clones, 88% of them seen just once. From germline, CDR1 is SGHKS and CDR2 YYEKEE (reference sequence). This CDR3 has 15 residues. V lost 4 bases to trimming and J lost 2 bases; unmatched junction nucleotides: 7. Sequenced input: peripheral blood. The V and J genes are TRBV5-5 and TRBJ2-7, with TRBD1 matching 9 bases. The sequence derives from a human donor in a cohort sampled during active COVID-19. The CDR3 bases are TGTGCCAGCAGCACCTCCGGGACAGGGACCTACGAGCAGTACTTC. Its translation: CASSTSGTGTYEQYF.